This T cell receptor beta chain was sequenced for a study of CD8 T cells in ankylosing spondylitis. As to this clonotype: Its antigen is not known. A read error may account for a junction end that differs from germline.

Whole-study results and caveats: A TCR beta motif of fewer than ten highly homologous variants appeared characteristic of ankylosing spondylitis blood.

The germline V gene encodes CDR1 LGHDT and CDR2 YNNKEL (reference sequence). This CDR3 is 15 amino acids long. TCRdb used MiXCR to reprocess the 5' RACE reads, holding one entry per CDR3 protein. The sample lists about 250,000 distinct CDR3 sequences, 30% to 35% occurring once. The sequence derives from a male donor with ankylosing spondylitis or in good health (not recorded which). V is TRBV3-1 and J is TRBJ2-1, with TRBD2 as a possible D gene (7 bases). Sequenced input: blood, either unsorted or a sorted T cell fraction (not recorded which). The CDR3 DNA is TGTGCCAGCAGCCAAGAGGGGCGGGGGCGGGGTGAGCACTTCTTC. Translation: CASSQEGRGRGEHFF.